A selection of T cell receptor beta chains follows, all from one sample in a study of tumor-infiltrating lymphocytes in primary liver carcinoma. TCRdb re-analysed the multiplex PCR reads in MiXCR, keeping a single row per CDR3 protein. The table has approximately 340,000 distinct CDR3 sequences, around 60% seen once. Sequencing was performed on peripheral blood. These receptor sequences come from a man aged 35-49 years with primary liver carcinoma and hepatitis B virus infection. Both conserved end residues are part of each CDR3. The D gene is left open where the match is weak. Some rows have no size entry. The others give once, few or many, or a class for an expanded clone.

clone size: once
V gene: TRBV5-6
J gene: TRBJ2-5
D gene: .
CDR3 length: 14
CDR3 DNA: TGTGCCAGCAGCTTTTGGATCGCTCAAGAGACCCAGTACTTC
CDR3 protein: CASSFWIAQETQYF

clone size: .
V gene: TRBV11-2
J gene: TRBJ2-1
D gene: .
CDR3 length: 15
CDR3 DNA: TGTGCCAGTAGCCCTAGGGGGGAATCCTACAATAAGCAGTTCTTC
CDR3 protein: CASSPRGESYNKQFF

clone size: few
V gene: TRBV13
J gene: TRBJ2-1
D gene: TRBD2
CDR3 length: 19
CDR3 DNA: TGTGCCAGCAGTCTACGGGGGATTACCACTAGCGGGAGGGCCAATGAGCAGTTCTTC
CDR3 protein: CASSLRGITTSGRANEQFF

clone size: .
V gene: TRBV5-8
J gene: TRBJ2-5
D gene: .
CDR3 length: 17
CDR3 DNA: TGTGCCAGCAGCTTGGGGGGGAAAGCCGGCTATATGGAGACCCAGTACTTC
CDR3 protein: CASSLGGKAGYMETQYF

clone size: .
V gene: TRBV30
J gene: TRBJ2-1
D gene: .
CDR3 length: 11
CDR3 DNA: TGTGCCTGGAGTCTCCTCAATGAGCAGTTCTTC
CDR3 protein: CAWSLLNEQFF

clone size: .
V gene: TRBV11-2
J gene: TRBJ1-2
D gene: TRBD1
CDR3 length: 14
CDR3 DNA: TGTGCCAGCAGCCCTGGACAGGGCATCCATGGCTACACCTTC
CDR3 protein: CASSPGQGIHGYTF

clone size: many
V gene: TRBV4-3
J gene: TRBJ2-1
D gene: .
CDR3 length: 15
CDR3 DNA: TGCGCCAGCAGCCTCATGTCCGGACAATACAATGAGCAGTTCTTC
CDR3 protein: CASSLMSGQYNEQFF

clone size: once
V gene: TRBV11-2
J gene: TRBJ1-1
D gene: .
CDR3 length: 13
CDR3 DNA: TGTGCCAGTAGCTTTCCCAGGGGAACTGAAGCTTTCTTT
CDR3 protein: CASSFPRGTEAFF

clone size: many
V gene: TRBV12-3/TRBV12-4
J gene: TRBJ2-7
D gene: .
CDR3 length: 13
CDR3 DNA: TGTGCCAGCAGTGTTACTAGCTTCAACGAGCAGTACTTC
CDR3 protein: CASSVTSFNEQYF

clone size: .
V gene: TRBV11-2
J gene: TRBJ2-1
D gene: .
CDR3 length: 14
CDR3 DNA: TGTGCCAACTCCCCTAGGGCAAGGGAGAATGAGCAGTTCTTC
CDR3 protein: CANSPRARENEQFF

clone size: few
V gene: TRBV6-2/TRBV6-3
J gene: TRBJ1-5
D gene: .
CDR3 length: 13
CDR3 DNA: TGTGCCAGCAGCCCCGGGTCGGAACAGCCCCAGCATTTT
CDR3 protein: CASSPGSEQPQHF

clone size: .
V gene: TRBV7-3
J gene: TRBJ2-1
D gene: .
CDR3 length: 13
CDR3 DNA: TGTGCCAGCAGCCCCTGGGGTAACAATGAGCAGTTCTTC
CDR3 protein: CASSPWGNNEQFF

clone size: .
V gene: TRBV6-2/TRBV6-3
J gene: TRBJ1-2
D gene: .
CDR3 length: 13
CDR3 DNA: TGTGCCAGCATGGGACCTCTAGGGTATGGCTACACCTTC
CDR3 protein: CASMGPLGYGYTF

clone size: many
V gene: TRBV10-3
J gene: TRBJ2-5
D gene: .
CDR3 length: 14
CDR3 DNA: TGTGCCTCGAAAACGGGGCAGAACCAAGAGACCCAGTACTTC
CDR3 protein: CASKTGQNQETQYF

clone size: many
V gene: TRBV6-6
J gene: TRBJ2-3
D gene: TRBD1
CDR3 length: 15
CDR3 DNA: TGTGCCAGCAGTAAAGGGACAGACCTCACAGATACGCAGTATTTT
CDR3 protein: CASSKGTDLTDTQYF

clone size: .
V gene: TRBV11-2
J gene: TRBJ2-2
D gene: .
CDR3 length: 17
CDR3 DNA: TGTGCCAGCAGCTCCTATACGACACCCACTAACACCGGGGAGCTGCTTTTT
CDR3 protein: CASSSYTTPTNTGELLF

clone size: few
V gene: TRBV28
J gene: TRBJ1-2
D gene: .
CDR3 length: 14
CDR3 DNA: TGTGCCAGCAGTCACCGGGGGGAGGGGTATGGCTACACCTTC
CDR3 protein: CASSHRGEGYGYTF

clone size: many
V gene: TRBV12-3/TRBV12-4
J gene: TRBJ2-7
D gene: .
CDR3 length: 14
CDR3 DNA: TGTGCCAGCAGTACATCCAGAAGTGGTTACGAGCAGTACTTC
CDR3 protein: CASSTSRSGYEQYF

clone size: many
V gene: TRBV12-3/TRBV12-4
J gene: TRBJ2-7
D gene: .
CDR3 length: 12
CDR3 DNA: TGTGCCAGCACCAACTCCCTCGGCGAGCAGTACTTC
CDR3 protein: CASTNSLGEQYF

clone size: many
V gene: TRBV12-3/TRBV12-4
J gene: TRBJ2-7
D gene: TRBD2
CDR3 length: 13
CDR3 DNA: TGTGCCAGCCGACTAGCGGGAACCTACGAGCAGTACTTC
CDR3 protein: CASRLAGTYEQYF

clone size: .
V gene: TRBV6-2/TRBV6-3
J gene: TRBJ2-1
D gene: TRBD2
CDR3 length: 14
CDR3 DNA: TGTGCCAGCCGTAGCGGGATGAGGAGAAATGAGCAGCTCTTC
CDR3 protein: CASRSGMRRNEQLF

clone size: .
V gene: TRBV5-5
J gene: TRBJ1-1
D gene: TRBD1
CDR3 length: 18
CDR3 DNA: TGTGCCAGCAGACCTAATCGACAGGGTCCGAGACCTGGGACTGAAGCTTTCTTT
CDR3 protein: CASRPNRQGPRPGTEAFF

clone size: .
V gene: TRBV4-1
J gene: TRBJ2-7
D gene: .
CDR3 length: 16
CDR3 DNA: TGCGCCAGCAGGCACGTGTGGACCGATAGCTCCTACGAGCAGTACTTC
CDR3 protein: CASRHVWTDSSYEQYF

clone size: .
V gene: TRBV11-2
J gene: TRBJ2-7
D gene: .
CDR3 length: 13
CDR3 DNA: TGTGCCAGCAGCAAAGGACAGTTCTACGAGCAGTACTTC
CDR3 protein: CASSKGQFYEQYF